The entry below gives a single T cell receptor beta chain sequence along with its context. The sample originates from a study of PD-L1 blockade in urothelial cancer. The germline V gene encodes CDR1 SNHLY and CDR2 FYNNEI. Trimming took 8 bases from V and 6 from J; bases not matched to a gene: 10. The CDR3 is 13 amino acids. Here immunoSEQ multiplex PCR was the method, and the copy in TCRdb shows in-frame clones only, minus some. The repertoire includes 35,000 to 40,000 clones, approximately 80% of them detected once, and around 3.7% sits in the top ten. The receptor's source is a man between 65 and 85 years old with urothelial cancer. Sequencing used PBMCs, obtained around atezolizumab (anti-PD-L1) treatment. The rearrangement links TRBV2 to TRBJ2-7; 7 bases agree with TRBD2. CDR3 region: CASLAARRGEQYF. The CDR3 DNA sequence: TGTGCCAGCCTAGCGGCCCGACGTGGCGAGCAGTACTTC.